This T cell receptor beta chain was retrieved from a study of cytomegalovirus exposure and HLA in healthy donors. Of note for this clone: What it recognizes is unknown.

Vbeta (60) and Jbeta (13) primers were used in the PCR. Method: immunoSEQ multiplex PCR; TCRdb's copy keeps in-frame clones and lacks some. The sample holds approximately 65,000 clones; 55% to 75% are singletons and the top ten take 15% to 20%. Study-level results: It was about 150 TCR beta chains that were listed as cytomegalovirus-associated. Because they were indistinguishable, some V segments, including TRBV6-2 and TRBV6-3, were excluded. In a later analysis, TCR beta V- and J-gene trimming showed a link to a missense DCLRE1C variant.

After removal of 4 bases from V and 1 base from J, the junction contained 8 bases not matched to a gene. The CDR3 runs to 16 residues. CDR1 is SGHNT, CDR2 YYREEE, per germline (reference sequence). The origin of this receptor is a man aged 40-49 years in good health and CMV-seropositive. Source material: PBMCs. J is TRBJ1-2 and V is TRBV5-4; 9 bases line up with TRBD1. The DNA for the CDR3 is TGTGCCAGCAGCAACCGGGACAGGGAATTTAACTATGGCTACACCTTC. This codes for CASSNRDREFNYGYTF.